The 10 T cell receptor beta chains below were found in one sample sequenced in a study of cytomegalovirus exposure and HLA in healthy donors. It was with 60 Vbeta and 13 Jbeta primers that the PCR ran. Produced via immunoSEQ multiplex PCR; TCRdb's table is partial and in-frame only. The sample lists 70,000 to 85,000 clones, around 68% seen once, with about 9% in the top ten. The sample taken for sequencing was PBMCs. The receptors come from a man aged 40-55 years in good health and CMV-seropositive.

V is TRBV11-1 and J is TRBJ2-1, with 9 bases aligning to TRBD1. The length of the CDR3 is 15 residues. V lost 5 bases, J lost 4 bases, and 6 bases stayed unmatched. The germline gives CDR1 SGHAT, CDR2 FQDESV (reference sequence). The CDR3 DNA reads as TGTGCCAGCAGCATTGGACAGGGGACGTACAATGAGCAGTTCTTC. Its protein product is CASSIGQGTYNEQFF.

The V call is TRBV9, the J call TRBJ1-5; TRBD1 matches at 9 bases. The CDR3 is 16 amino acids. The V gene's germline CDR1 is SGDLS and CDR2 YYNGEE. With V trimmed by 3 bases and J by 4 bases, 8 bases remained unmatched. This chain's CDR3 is CASSAGTGFGNQPQHF. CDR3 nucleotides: TGTGCCAGCAGCGCCGGGACAGGGTTTGGGAATCAGCCCCAGCATTTT.

The CDR3 loop is CAWSVSPRRSADTQYF. CDR3 bases: TGTGCCTGGAGTGTATCGCCCCGGAGGTCCGCAGATACGCAGTATTTT. This sequence joins TRBV30 and TRBJ2-3; D might be TRBD2 (5 bases). From germline, CDR1 is GTSNPN and CDR2 SVGIG (reference sequence). Trimming took 0 bases from V and 4 from J, leaving 17 bases between them. This CDR3 comprises 16 residues.

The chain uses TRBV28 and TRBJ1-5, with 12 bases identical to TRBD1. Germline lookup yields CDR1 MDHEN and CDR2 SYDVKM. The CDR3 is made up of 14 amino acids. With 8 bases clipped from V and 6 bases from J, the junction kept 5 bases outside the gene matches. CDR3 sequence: CASRRDRGLQPQHF. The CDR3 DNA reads TGTGCCAGCCGCCGGGACAGGGGGCTTCAGCCCCAGCATTTT.

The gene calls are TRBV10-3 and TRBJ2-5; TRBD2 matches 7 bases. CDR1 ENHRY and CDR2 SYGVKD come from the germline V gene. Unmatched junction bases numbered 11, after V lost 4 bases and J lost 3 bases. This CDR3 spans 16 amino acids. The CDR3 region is CAISGSDRGGEETQYF. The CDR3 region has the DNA TGTGCCATCAGTGGTTCGGACCGGGGAGGGGAAGAGACCCAGTACTTC.

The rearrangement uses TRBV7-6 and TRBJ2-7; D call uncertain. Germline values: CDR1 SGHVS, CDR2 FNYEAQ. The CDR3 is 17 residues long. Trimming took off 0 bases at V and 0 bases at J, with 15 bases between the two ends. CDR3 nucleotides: TGTGCCAGCAGCTTAGCGCCCCCGCCCACAAGCTCCTACGAGCAGTACTTC. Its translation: CASSLAPPPTSSYEQYF.

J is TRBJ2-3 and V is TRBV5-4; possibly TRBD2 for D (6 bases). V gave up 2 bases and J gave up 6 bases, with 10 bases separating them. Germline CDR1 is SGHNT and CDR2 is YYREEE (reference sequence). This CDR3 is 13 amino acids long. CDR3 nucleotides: TGTGCCAGCAGCTTATTCGGAGGGGATACGCAGTATTTT. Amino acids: CASSLFGGDTQYF. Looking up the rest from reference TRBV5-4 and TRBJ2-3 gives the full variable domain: ETGVTQSPTHLIKTRGQQVTLRCSSQSGHNTVSWYQQALGQGPQFIFQYYREEENGRGNFPPRFSGLQFPNYSSELNVNALELDDSALYLCASSLFGGDTQYFGPGTRLTVL.

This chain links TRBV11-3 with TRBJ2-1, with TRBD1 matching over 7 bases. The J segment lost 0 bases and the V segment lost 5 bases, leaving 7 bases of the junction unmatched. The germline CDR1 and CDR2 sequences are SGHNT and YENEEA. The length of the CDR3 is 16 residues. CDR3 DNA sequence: TGTGCCAGCAGCCCGGGACAGTTTAGCTCCTACAATGAGCAGTTCTTC. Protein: CASSPGQFSSYNEQFF.

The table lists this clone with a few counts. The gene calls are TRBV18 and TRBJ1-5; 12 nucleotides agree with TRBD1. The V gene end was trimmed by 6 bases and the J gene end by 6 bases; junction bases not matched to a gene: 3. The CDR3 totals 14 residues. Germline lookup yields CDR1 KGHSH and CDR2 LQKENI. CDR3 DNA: TGTGCCAGCTCCCGGGACAGGGGGCGTCAGCCCCAGCATTTT. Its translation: CASSRDRGRQPQHF.

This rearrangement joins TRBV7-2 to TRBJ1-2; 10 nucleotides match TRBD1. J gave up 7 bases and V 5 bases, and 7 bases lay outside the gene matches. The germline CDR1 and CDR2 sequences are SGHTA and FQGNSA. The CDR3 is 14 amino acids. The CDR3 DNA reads TGTGCCAGCAGCCTCTCCGGGACAGGGGTTGGCTACACCTTC. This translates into CASSLSGTGVGYTF.